The 31 T cell receptor beta chains below were found in one sample sequenced in a study of technical replicates of blood from several donors. Sequencing used immunoSEQ multiplex PCR; TCRdb keeps in-frame clones, though not all of them. This repertoire shows tens of thousands of clones, around 96% found once; its top ten account for around 0.28%. The specimen was T cells isolated from PBMCs. These receptors all stem from a human donor in good health.

The chain employs TRBV5-5 and TRBJ1-1; no clear D gene. The CDR3 totals 13 residues. Germline V gives CDR1 SGHKS, CDR2 YYEKEE (reference sequence). Trimming cost V 0 bases and J 3 bases, with 6 bases left between them. The CDR3 spells CASSLERDTEAFF. CDR3 nucleotide sequence: TGTGCCAGCAGCTTGGAACGAGACACTGAAGCTTTCTTT. Full variable domain (remainder filled in from reference TRBV5-5 and TRBJ1-1): DAGVTQSPTHLIKTRGQQVTLRCSPISGHKSVSWYQQVLGQGPQFIFQYYEKEERGRGNFPDRFSARQFPNYSSELNVNALLLGDSALYLCASSLERDTEAFFGQGTRLTVV.

This clone was detected only a few times. The chain recombines TRBV4-2 with TRBJ1-1; D gene ambiguous. V was trimmed by 2 bases and J by 1 base, leaving 17 bases between them. Looked up from germline, CDR1 is LGHNA and CDR2 is YNFKEQ. The length of the CDR3 is 17 residues. CDR3 sequence (DNA): TGTGCCAGCAGCCAACCTCCTAGGGAGGTCAGGAACACTGAAGCTTTCTTT. This encodes CASSQPPREVRNTEAFF.

The chain recombines TRBV5-6 with TRBJ2-7, with a weak D call TRBD2 (5 bases). The V end lost 2 bases, the J end lost 4 bases, and 10 bases lay between the germline ends. Germline values: CDR1 SGHDT, CDR2 YYEEEE. The CDR3 is 13 residues long. CDR3 residues: CASSFERLYEQYF. DNA of the CDR3: TGTGCCAGCAGCTTTGAGAGACTATACGAGCAGTACTTC.

This chain connects TRBV27 to TRBJ1-1; D remains ambiguous. The CDR3 is made up of 14 amino acids. Germline values: CDR1 MNHEY, CDR2 SMNVEV (reference sequence). V lost 7 bases and J lost 3, with 15 bases in between. This CDR3 reads CASTEIGVDTEAFF. The CDR3, as DNA: TGTGCCAGCACCGAAATTGGAGTCGACACTGAAGCTTTCTTT.

In its sample, this clone was seen once. The chain employs TRBV6-1 and TRBJ2-1; 8 bases agree with TRBD1. Trimming took 7 bases from V and 2 from J; bases not matched to a gene: 7. This CDR3 is built from 15 residues. Germline V lookup: CDR1 MNHNS, CDR2 SASEGT. CDR3 nucleotides: TGTGCCAGCAACATTGGACAGGGTACCTACAATGAGCAGTTCTTC. Translation: CASNIGQGTYNEQFF.

The chain combines TRBV19 with TRBJ1-2; D remains unclear. The V gene's germline CDR1 is LNHDA and CDR2 SQIVND (reference sequence). CDR3 size: 13 residues. V lost 4 bases and J 3 bases, leaving 9 bases between the germline ends. CDR3 DNA: TGTGCCAGTAGTAAAGGCGGGGACTATGGCTACACCTTC. Translating gives CASSKGGDYGYTF.

J is TRBJ1-3 and V is TRBV5-1; D gene unclear. CDR3 length: 16 amino acids. Germline values: CDR1 SGHRS, CDR2 YFSETQ. With 0 bases removed from V and 0 bases from J, the gap between germline ends came to 10 bases. As DNA, the CDR3 is TGCGCCAGCAGCTTGGACGCGCCACTCTCTGGAAACACCATATATTTT. Residues: CASSLDAPLSGNTIYF.

CDR3 DNA sequence: TGTGCCAGTAGTATGAGTGGGAGGGCGGCTGGTTTGGGCGAGCAGTACTTC. Its translation: CASSMSGRAAGLGEQYF. This chain links TRBV19 with TRBJ2-7; 7 bases align to TRBD2. CDR3 length: 17 amino acids. In germline, CDR1 is LNHDA, CDR2 SQIVND (reference sequence). V dropped 3 bases and J dropped 6; count of bases not matched to a gene: 17.

The V call is TRBV28, the J call TRBJ1-1; D is perhaps TRBD1 (6 bases). The CDR3 runs 13 residues. V was cut by 3 bases and J by 7 bases, with 12 bases left in between. Per germline, CDR1 MDHEN and CDR2 SYDVKM. The CDR3: CASSLDSMIEAFF. DNA of the CDR3: TGTGCCAGCAGTTTGGACAGTATGATTGAAGCTTTCTTT.

This chain connects TRBV11-1 to TRBJ2-7; D is unclear. The CDR3 covers 13 residues. From germline, CDR1 is SGHAT and CDR2 FQDESV (reference sequence). Trimming left V 1 base short and J 2 bases short, with 6 bases between. In DNA form, the CDR3 reads TGTGCCAGCAGCTTAGAGCTAGCCTACGAGCAGTACTTC. Encoded protein: CASSLELAYEQYF. Full variable domain (rest looked up from reference TRBV11-1 and TRBJ2-7): EAEVAQSPRYKITEKSQAVAFWCDPISGHATLYWYRQILGQGPELLVQFQDESVVDDSQLPKDRFSAERLKGVDSTLKIQPAELGDSAMYLCASSLELAYEQYFGPGTRLTVT.

The chain combines TRBV19 with TRBJ1-4, with D perhaps matching TRBD1 (6 bases). The CDR3 has 15 amino acids. CDR1 LNHDA and CDR2 SQIVND come from the germline V gene (reference sequence). Trimming cost V 5 bases and J 4 bases, with 14 bases left between them. CDR3 nucleotide sequence: TGTGCCAGTAGTCCGCGACAGGAAATTAATGAAAAACTGTTTTTT. Translating gives CASSPRQEINEKLFF.

CDR3: CASGLQQGPGYNEQFF. CDR3 DNA sequence: TGTGCTAGTGGTTTGCAACAGGGTCCGGGCTACAATGAGCAGTTCTTC. The V and J genes are TRBV12-5 and TRBJ2-1, with D possibly TRBD1 on 6 matching bases. The CDR3 loop spans 16 amino acids. Between the trimmed V and J ends, which lost 2 bases and 3 bases, there was a span of 14 bases. CDR1 LGHNT and CDR2 FRNRAP come from the germline V gene.

The chain carries TRBV11-3 and TRBJ2-7; TRBD2 agrees at 11 bases. This CDR3 comprises 16 residues. J lost 8 bases, V lost 5 bases, and 14 bases had no gene match. The germline gives CDR1 SGHNT, CDR2 YENEEA. The chain's CDR3 is CASSQGPLTSGSQQYF. DNA of the CDR3: TGTGCCAGCAGCCAAGGTCCTCTCACTAGCGGGAGTCAGCAGTACTTC.

V gene TRBV11-1 combines with J gene TRBJ2-1, with a possible D match to TRBD1 (6 bases). CDR1 and CDR2 from the germline V gene are SGHAT and FQDESV (reference sequence). Trimming pared 7 bases from V and 10 bases from J, leaving 23 bases between. The CDR3 totals 15 residues. CDR3 sequence reads: CASTITGYTFKEQFF. The CDR3 coding sequence is TGTGCCAGCACCATAACAGGGTATACCTTCAAGGAGCAGTTCTTC.

CDR3 amino acids: CASSRLRVNTEAFF. The CDR3 DNA follows: TGTGCCAGCTCGCGACTCAGGGTGAACACTGAAGCTTTCTTT. The chain links TRBV18 to TRBJ1-1, with a weak D call TRBD1 (5 bases). This CDR3 contains 14 residues. V was trimmed by 6 bases and J by 0 bases, leaving 11 bases between them. Germline assignment: CDR1 KGHSH and CDR2 LQKENI.

The chain combines TRBV29-1 with TRBJ1-3; D call uncertain. The V end was cut by 6 bases, the J end by 0 bases, with 12 bases between. The germline V gene has CDR1 SQVTM and CDR2 ANQGSEA. This CDR3 contains 14 residues. CDR3 protein: CSVTKEYSGNTIYF. The DNA for the CDR3 is TGCAGCGTGACCAAGGAGTACTCTGGAAACACCATATATTTT.

The rearrangement links TRBV6-5 to TRBJ2-1; 11 bases agree with TRBD2. The CDR3 sequence is 15 residues long. From germline, CDR1 is MNHEY and CDR2 SVGAGI. J was trimmed by 8 bases and V by 2 bases; bases with no gene match: 5. The CDR3 protein is CASSYTSGSSHEQFF. In DNA, the CDR3 is TGTGCCAGCAGTTACACTAGCGGGAGTTCACATGAGCAGTTCTTC.

The CDR3 region is CASSQGGTGRYGYTF. As DNA, the CDR3 is TGTGCCAGCAGCCAAGGTGGGACAGGACGTTATGGCTACACCTTC. The rearrangement links TRBV14 to TRBJ1-2; TRBD1 matches 8 bases. Germline CDR1 and CDR2: SGHDN and FVKESK. The ends lost 1 base at V and 5 bases at J; junction bases unmatched: 6. This CDR3 contains 15 residues.

The gene calls are TRBV28 and TRBJ2-3; 8 nucleotides match TRBD1. Germline V gene data show CDR1 as MDHEN and CDR2 as SYDVKM. J lost 2 bases, V lost 1 base, and 8 bases had no gene match. This CDR3 contains 17 residues. CDR3 sequence reads: CASSLYRTGTLTDTQYF. CDR3 coding DNA: TGTGCCAGCAGTTTATACCGGACAGGGACCCTCACAGATACGCAGTATTTT.

V is TRBV27 and J is TRBJ2-7, with 8 bases identical to TRBD2. Trimming removed 2 bases from V and 2 bases from J; junction bases left unmatched: 8. The germline V gene has CDR1 MNHEY and CDR2 SMNVEV (reference sequence). This CDR3 comprises 16 residues. The CDR3 sequence is CASSLGLAGIPYEQYF. Here the CDR3 DNA reads TGTGCCAGCAGTTTAGGCCTAGCGGGTATACCCTACGAGCAGTACTTC.

The chain has TRBV5-1 and TRBJ2-1, with TRBD2 as a possible D gene (6 bases). The V end was cut by 6 bases, the J end by 0 bases, with 13 bases between. Germline CDR1 SGHRS, CDR2 YFSETQ. The CDR3 consists of 15 residues. CDR3 in DNA: TGCGCCAGCACAACGGGAGCGAGCTCCTACAATGAGCAGTTCTTC. Protein sequence: CASTTGASSYNEQFF.

The gene calls are TRBV28 and TRBJ1-2; TRBD1 might be the D (5 bases). The CDR3 sequence is 13 residues long. V was shortened by 3 bases and J by 7 bases, with 12 bases between the two germline ends. The germline V gene encodes CDR1 MDHEN and CDR2 SYDVKM. Here the CDR3 DNA reads TGTGCCAGCAGTTTTGGTTACGACAGTGGCTACACCTTC. Translated, it gives CASSFGYDSGYTF.

The V call is TRBV5-4, the J call TRBJ2-7; 8 bases fit TRBD2. Germline trimming cut 6 bases from V and 5 bases from J; bases unmatched to any gene: 7. The CDR3 contains 13 residues. CDR1 SGHNT and CDR2 YYREEE come from the germline V gene (reference sequence). CDR3 coding DNA: TGTGCCAGCAATCGAGCGGGAGCCCACGAGCAGTACTTC. Its translation: CASNRAGAHEQYF.

The rearrangement links TRBV28 to TRBJ1-4; 7 nucleotides match TRBD1. V shed 7 bases and J 4 bases; nucleotides not matched to a gene: 6. This CDR3 contains 14 residues. Per germline, CDR1 MDHEN and CDR2 SYDVKM. CDR3 region: CASNPGQDNEKLFF. The CDR3 nucleotides are TGTGCCAGCAACCCTGGACAGGATAATGAAAAACTGTTTTTT.

This clone was seen just once. This chain uses TRBV19 with TRBJ1-1; D is possibly TRBD1 (6 bases). The germline V gene encodes CDR1 LNHDA and CDR2 SQIVND (reference sequence). This CDR3 is built from 18 residues. Trimming took 4 bases from V and 2 from J, leaving 23 bases between them. CDR3 loop: CASSKGTGQPQGNTEAFF. The DNA for the CDR3 is TGTGCCAGTAGTAAGGGAACAGGACAGCCACAAGGCAACACTGAAGCTTTCTTT.

Only one count was recorded for this clone. J is TRBJ2-3 and V is TRBV5-6; 9 nucleotides agree with TRBD2. Germline V gives CDR1 SGHDT, CDR2 YYEEEE. V dropped 3 bases and J dropped 9; count of bases not matched to a gene: 23. This CDR3 has 19 amino acids. The CDR3 reads CASSSEGGLAGTGYWTQYF. The CDR3 DNA reads TGTGCCAGCAGCTCCGAGGGGGGGCTAGCGGGAACTGGGTATTGGACGCAGTATTTT.

The rearrangement uses TRBV19 and TRBJ2-7; tentative D call: TRBD2 (5 bases). The germline V gene has CDR1 LNHDA and CDR2 SQIVND (reference sequence). The CDR3 contains 15 residues. The germline V and J ends were trimmed by 4 bases and 3 bases, with 16 bases remaining between them. The CDR3 nucleotides read TGTGCCAGTAGTAGAGCGGCAACCTTTAACTACGAGCAGTACTTC. This translates into CASSRAATFNYEQYF.

The gene calls are TRBV27 and TRBJ2-3; 8 nucleotides line up with TRBD2. This CDR3 spans 15 amino acids. V lost 5 bases and J lost 3; bases outside the gene matches: 7. From germline, CDR1 is MNHEY and CDR2 SMNVEV (reference sequence). The DNA of the CDR3 is TGTGCCAGCAGTCAAGGACTAGCTTCAACAGATACGCAGTATTTT. Translated: CASSQGLASTDTQYF.

This chain uses TRBV7-9 with TRBJ2-7; the match to TRBD2 covers 11 bases. CDR3 length: 15 amino acids. Germline assignment: CDR1 SEHNR and CDR2 FQNEAQ (reference sequence). J lost 2 bases, V lost 2 bases, and 2 bases had no gene match. Here the CDR3 reads CASSLKTSGTYEQYF. CDR3 coding DNA: TGTGCCAGCAGCTTAAAGACTAGCGGGACCTACGAGCAGTACTTC.

This sequence joins TRBV4-1 and TRBJ1-3; D is perhaps TRBD1 (6 bases). The CDR3 covers 17 residues. Germline CDR1 is MGHRA and CDR2 is YSYEKL. V was pared by 1 base and J by 0 bases, with 13 bases between. The CDR3 sequence is CASSQVPGQNSGNTIYF. The CDR3 bases are TGCGCCAGCAGCCAAGTTCCCGGACAGAACTCTGGAAACACCATATATTTT.

The chain links TRBV4-2 to TRBJ1-1; D is undetermined. The CDR3 spans 14 residues. The germline CDR1 and CDR2 sequences are LGHNA and YNFKEQ. V was cut by 1 base and J by 1 base, with 7 bases left in between. The CDR3 reads CASSQGQANTEAFF. The CDR3 nucleotides read TGTGCCAGCAGCCAAGGCCAGGCGAACACTGAAGCTTTCTTT.